The present T cell receptor (beta chain) was sequenced within a study of T-cell reconstitution after alpha-beta-depleted transplantation in children. Study results and caveats: Alpha-beta T cells about two months after transplant reportedly derived from several hundred expanded graft clones. Surviving recipient T cells and intrathymic progenitors accounted for some patients' high TCRbeta diversity at day 60. Newly produced T cells mostly accounted for T-cell counts and diversity one year post-transplant.

On this clonotype: Antigen unknown.

Researchers prepared the TCRbeta library using unique molecular identifiers, the study reports. TCRdb recomputed calls from the PCR reads with MiXCR, one row per CDR3 protein. The sample has 450,000 to 600,000 distinct CDR3 sequences; over 10% are singletons. This CDR3 has 16 residues. Germline CDR1 SGHRS, CDR2 YFSETQ. Trimming left V 0 bases short and J 4 bases short, with 17 bases between. The sequences come from PBMCs, mostly from graft donor cells, collected 360 days after TCRalphabeta/CD19-depleted stem cell transplant. V is TRBV5-1 and J is TRBJ2-7; D is possibly TRBD1 or TRBD2 (5 bases each). The TCR was taken from a male patient younger than 18 who had a stem cell transplant for acute myeloid leukemia, so the T cells may come from the graft donor. CDR3 in amino acids: CASSLAVRGQTYEQYF. In DNA, the CDR3 is TGCGCCAGCAGCTTGGCCGTCCGGGGCCAGACATACGAGCAGTACTTC.